These T cell receptor beta chains were read from a single sample in a study of blood T cells in healthy people across ages. MiXCR was run by TCRdb on the 5' RACE reads, yielding one entry per CDR3 protein. This sample yields some 1.5 million distinct CDR3 sequences, of which 25% to 30% are seen a single time; 7.7% belongs to the top ten. Source material: blood. The receptors shown here come from a woman aged 25 to 39 in good health. Each CDR3 is given with its conserved first and last residue. Where a row states a size, it is once, few, many or the class of an expanded clone; other rows omit it.

clone_size v_call cdr3_aa
few TRBV12-3/TRBV12-4 CASSFSDHQGGYNEQFF
few TRBV15 CATSRDFGQGSNEKLFF
- TRBV10-3 CAIREGQVNQPQHF
- TRBV30 CAWSPTVTYEQYF
- TRBV20-1 CSASSGTVPSGANVLTF
many TRBV6-5 CASRRTAKNIQYF
- TRBV20-1 CSAPRGFQETQYF
few TRBV12-3/TRBV12-4 CASSLNAPMSNQPQHF
once TRBV12-3/TRBV12-4 CAGSRNLGTYEQYF
- TRBV9 CASSDTGRSCNEQFF
few TRBV15 CATSRVVGEGTEAFF
few TRBV5-1 CASSQGQVYSGYTF
few TRBV3-1 CASSQGQGGIGAKNIQYF
- TRBV12-3/TRBV12-4 CASSYVKLGQFF
- TRBV3-1 CASNHDRYTNTQYF
- TRBV20-1 CSARTTLSYNEQYF
few TRBV10-3 CAISQPGGPTEAFF
many TRBV6-5 CASSTGYPHYEQYF
- TRBV27 CASSRTGLANYGYTF
- TRBV14 CASSQSYTTDTQYF
- TRBV12-3/TRBV12-4 CASSSGGQDSYEQYF
few TRBV14 CASSPRLGTSTDTQYF
few TRBV9 CASSQSKSQRASYNEQFF
few TRBV5-5 CASSSNPPSGANVLTF
- TRBV18 CASSPLSDRELFF
- TRBV28 CAGSSRALGTDTQYF
few TRBV15 CATSRDLHEQYF
many TRBV12-3/TRBV12-4 CASSVNRGTETQYF
- TRBV12-3/TRBV12-4 CASGTGGVVMGEQYF
once TRBV11-1 CASSSPPGQGLWNEQFF